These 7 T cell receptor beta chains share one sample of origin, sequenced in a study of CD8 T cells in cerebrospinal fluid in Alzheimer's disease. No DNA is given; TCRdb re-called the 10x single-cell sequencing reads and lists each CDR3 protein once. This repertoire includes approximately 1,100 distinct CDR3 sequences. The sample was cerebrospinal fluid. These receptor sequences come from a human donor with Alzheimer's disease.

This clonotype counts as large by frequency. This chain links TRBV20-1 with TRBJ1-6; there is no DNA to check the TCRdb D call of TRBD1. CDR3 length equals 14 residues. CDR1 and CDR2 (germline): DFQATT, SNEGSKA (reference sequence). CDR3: CSASAGTDNSPLHF.

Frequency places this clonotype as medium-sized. CDR3 protein: CASSLEQGADTQYF. The chain employs TRBV5-1 and TRBJ2-3; with no DNA, the TCRdb D assignment of TRBD1 cannot be verified. The germline gives CDR1 SGHRS, CDR2 YFSETQ. The CDR3 contains 14 residues.

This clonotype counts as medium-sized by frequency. The CDR3 loop reads CASSEAGTRNEQFF. The J gene is TRBJ2-1, the V gene TRBV6-1; the TRBD1 assignment by TCRdb is unverifiable without DNA. The CDR3 spans 14 residues. Germline assignment: CDR1 MNHNS and CDR2 SASEGT.

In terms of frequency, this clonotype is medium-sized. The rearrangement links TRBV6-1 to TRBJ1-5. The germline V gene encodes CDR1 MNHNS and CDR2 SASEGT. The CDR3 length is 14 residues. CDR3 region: CASTQARNNQPQHF.

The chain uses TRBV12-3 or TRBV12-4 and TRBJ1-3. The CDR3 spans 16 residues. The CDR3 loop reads CASSFRASRSGNTIYF.

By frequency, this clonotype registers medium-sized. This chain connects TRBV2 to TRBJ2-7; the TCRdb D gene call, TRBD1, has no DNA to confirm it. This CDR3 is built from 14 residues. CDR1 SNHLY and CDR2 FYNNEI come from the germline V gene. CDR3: CASSNVGRTAGQYF.

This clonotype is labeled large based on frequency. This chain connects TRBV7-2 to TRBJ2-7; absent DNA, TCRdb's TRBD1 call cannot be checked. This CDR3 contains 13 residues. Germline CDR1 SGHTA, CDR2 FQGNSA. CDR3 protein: CATQDRSSYEQYF.